The rows below give T cell receptor beta chains drawn from one sample of a study of spatial heterogeneity in lung cancer. MiXCR was run by TCRdb on the 5' RACE reads, yielding one entry per CDR3 protein. The data hold tens of thousands of distinct CDR3 sequences, with about an eighth observed a single time. The sample consisted of PBMCs, taken at surgery. All receptors derive from a male donor with early-stage non-small cell lung cancer. Each CDR3 is given with its conserved first and last residue. The D gene is left open where the match is weak. Size is stated for part of the rows, as once, few or many counts, or as a class when the clone is expanded.

CASSGNRALDEQFF | TGTGCCAGCAGCGGTAACAGGGCTTTGGATGAGCAGTTCTTC | TRBJ2-1 | TRBV9 | 14 | NA | NA
CASSQSSTGTYGYTF | TGTGCCAGCAGCCAATCCTCCACAGGAACCTATGGCTACACCTTC | TRBJ1-2 | TRBV7-2 | 15 | many | NA
CASSLGTSGLRVQYF | TGTGCCAGCAGCCTGGGGACTAGCGGCCTAAGGGTGCAGTACTTC | TRBJ2-7 | TRBV12-3/TRBV12-4 | 15 | NA | TRBD2
CSASFRENTEAFF | TGCAGTGCTAGCTTTAGGGAGAACACTGAAGCTTTCTTT | TRBJ1-1 | TRBV20-1 | 13 | NA | NA
CSAKRGEFSYEQYF | TGCAGTGCAAAAAGAGGAGAATTCTCCTACGAGCAGTACTTC | TRBJ2-7 | TRBV20-1 | 14 | NA | NA
CSVVPARGPCNEQFF | TGCAGCGTTGTCCCAGCCCGGGGCCCCTGCAATGAGCAGTTCTTC | TRBJ2-1 | TRBV29-1 | 15 | NA | NA
CAKFWTAPGNEQFF | TGTGCCAAGTTCTGGACCGCGCCCGGGAATGAGCAGTTCTTC | TRBJ2-1 | TRBV7-9 | 14 | NA | NA
CASSLQDNYGYTF | TGTGCCAGCAGCTTACAAGATAACTATGGCTACACCTTC | TRBJ1-2 | TRBV7-3 | 13 | NA | NA
CAISGGVADSYEQYF | TGTGCCATCAGCGGGGGGGTCGCGGATTCCTACGAGCAGTACTTC | TRBJ2-7 | TRBV10-3 | 15 | few | TRBD2
CASSSGPEETQYF | TGTGCCAGCAGCTCGGGACCAGAAGAGACCCAGTACTTC | TRBJ2-5 | TRBV7-9 | 13 | few | NA
CATSDVRLAGGKTYNEQFF | TGTGCCACCAGTGATGTGAGGCTAGCGGGAGGGAAGACGTACAATGAGCAGTTCTTC | TRBJ2-1 | TRBV24-1 | 19 | NA | TRBD2
CASRQTMNTEAFF | TGTGCCAGCAGACAGACAATGAACACTGAAGCTTTCTTT | TRBJ1-1 | TRBV25-1 | 13 | NA | NA
CASSLRTSANEQFF | TGTGCCAGCAGTTTAAGAACTAGCGCCAATGAGCAGTTCTTC | TRBJ2-1 | TRBV27 | 14 | few | TRBD2
CATSTNTGELFF | TGTGCCACCAGCACAAACACCGGGGAGCTGTTTTTT | TRBJ2-2 | TRBV15 | 12 | few | NA
CASSSGLVDTQYF | TGTGCCAGCAGCTCCGGACTAGTCGATACGCAGTATTTT | TRBJ2-3 | TRBV11-3 | 13 | NA | TRBD2
CASSLAPGSSYEQYF | TGCGCCAGCAGCTTGGCCCCTGGAAGCTCCTACGAGCAGTACTTC | TRBJ2-7 | TRBV12-3/TRBV12-4 | 15 | many | NA
CASRGGGSGDYEQYF | TGTGCCAGCAGGGGGGGAGGGAGCGGCGACTACGAGCAGTACTTC | TRBJ2-7 | TRBV6-4 | 15 | NA | TRBD2
CASSLGFPGDQPQHF | TGTGCCAGCAGTTTAGGCTTCCCGGGAGATCAGCCCCAGCATTTT | TRBJ1-5 | TRBV28 | 15 | many | NA
CASSLNSVISGNTIYF | TGTGCCAGCAGCTTAAATTCCGTAATCTCTGGAAACACCATATATTTT | TRBJ1-3 | TRBV7-2 | 16 | few | NA
CASSVAPAAQETQYF | TGTGCCAGCAGCGTAGCGCCAGCGGCCCAAGAGACCCAGTACTTC | TRBJ2-5 | TRBV9 | 15 | NA | NA
CASSDTGVDTQYF | TGCGCCAGCAGTGATACAGGGGTAGATACGCAGTATTTT | TRBJ2-3 | TRBV10-2 | 13 | NA | TRBD1
CASSLVGGKYF | TGTGCCAGCAGCTTGGTTGGAGGGAAGTACTTC | TRBJ2-7 | TRBV5-8 | 11 | few | NA
CASSLRQGSDTEAFF | TGCGCCAGCAGCTTAAGACAGGGTTCGGACACTGAAGCTTTCTTT | TRBJ1-1 | TRBV5-1 | 15 | many | TRBD1
CSVTGQNTEAFF | TGCAGCGTTACCGGACAAAACACTGAAGCTTTCTTT | TRBJ1-1 | TRBV29-1 | 12 | NA | NA
CASSLGQQAFF | TGTGCCAGCAGTTTAGGTCAGCAAGCTTTCTTT | TRBJ1-1 | TRBV12-3/TRBV12-4 | 11 | few | NA
CASSHGYGYTF | TGTGCCAGCAGCCACGGTTATGGCTACACCTTC | TRBJ1-2 | TRBV14 | 11 | few | NA
CASSRMDGYTF | TGTGCCAGCAGTCGTATGGATGGCTACACCTTC | TRBJ1-2 | TRBV6-2/TRBV6-3 | 11 | NA | NA
CASSLGTGAQYF | TGTGCCAGCAGCCTGGGGACCGGGGCGCAGTATTTT | TRBJ2-3 | TRBV4-2 | 12 | few | NA
CASSRPGQGADTQYF | TGTGCCAGCAGCCGACCGGGACAGGGAGCAGATACGCAGTATTTT | TRBJ2-3 | TRBV11-1 | 15 | few | TRBD1
CSARRSSHNSPLHF | TGCAGTGCTAGGAGGAGCTCCCATAATTCACCCCTCCACTTT | TRBJ1-6 | TRBV20-1 | 14 | NA | NA
CASSSRTVQHF | TGTGCCAGCAGCTCTCGGACAGTTCAGCATTTT | TRBJ1-5 | TRBV11-2 | 11 | NA | NA
CASSQDGESSYNEQFF | TGCGCCAGCAGCCAAGATGGAGAGAGCTCCTACAATGAGCAGTTCTTC | TRBJ2-1 | TRBV4-3 | 16 | NA | NA
CSASPTGFLYEQYF | TGCAGTGCTAGCCCGACAGGTTTCCTCTACGAGCAGTACTTC | TRBJ2-7 | TRBV20-1 | 14 | NA | NA
CSARNNHNEKLFF | TGCAGTGCTAGAAACAACCATAATGAAAAACTGTTTTTT | TRBJ1-4 | TRBV20-1 | 13 | few | NA
CASSSLGKGAQYF | TGTGCCAGCAGCTCCCTTGGAAAGGGGGCGCAGTATTTT | TRBJ2-3 | TRBV7-3 | 13 | NA | NA
CATSRDDREGYTGELFF | TGTGCCACCAGCAGAGATGACCGGGAGGGATATACCGGGGAGCTGTTTTTT | TRBJ2-2 | TRBV15 | 17 | few | TRBD2
CAYGRGNTIYF | TGTGCCTACGGGCGCGGAAACACCATATATTTT | TRBJ1-3 | TRBV30 | 11 | many | NA
CASSPGRRNEKLFF | TGTGCCAGCAGCCCGGGACGCCGAAATGAAAAACTGTTTTTT | TRBJ1-4 | TRBV6-5 | 14 | NA | NA